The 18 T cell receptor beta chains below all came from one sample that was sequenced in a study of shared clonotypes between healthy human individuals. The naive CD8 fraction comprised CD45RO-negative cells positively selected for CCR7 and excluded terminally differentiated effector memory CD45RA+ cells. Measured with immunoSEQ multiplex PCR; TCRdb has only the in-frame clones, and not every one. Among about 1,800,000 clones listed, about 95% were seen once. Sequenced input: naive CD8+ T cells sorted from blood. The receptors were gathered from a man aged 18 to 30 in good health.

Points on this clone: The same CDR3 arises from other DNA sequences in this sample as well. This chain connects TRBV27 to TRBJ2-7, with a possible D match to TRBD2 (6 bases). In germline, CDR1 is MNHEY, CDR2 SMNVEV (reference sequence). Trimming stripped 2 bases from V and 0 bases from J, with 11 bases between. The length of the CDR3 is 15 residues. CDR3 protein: CASSLGGPSSYEQYF. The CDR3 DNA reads TGTGCCAGCAGTTTAGGAGGGCCAAGCTCCTACGAGCAGTACTTC.

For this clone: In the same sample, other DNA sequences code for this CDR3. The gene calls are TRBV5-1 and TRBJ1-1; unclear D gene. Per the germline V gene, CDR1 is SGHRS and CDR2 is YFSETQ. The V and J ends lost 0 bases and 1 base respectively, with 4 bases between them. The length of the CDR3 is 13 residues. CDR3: CASSLAANTEAFF. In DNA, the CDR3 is TGCGCCAGCAGCTTGGCAGCGAACACTGAAGCTTTCTTT.

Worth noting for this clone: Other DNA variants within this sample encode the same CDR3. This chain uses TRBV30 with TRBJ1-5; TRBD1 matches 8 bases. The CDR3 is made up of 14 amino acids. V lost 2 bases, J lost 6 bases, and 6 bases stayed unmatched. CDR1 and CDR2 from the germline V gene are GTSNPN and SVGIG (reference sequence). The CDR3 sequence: CAWSSGQGIQPQHF. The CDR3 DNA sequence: TGTGCCTGGAGTAGCGGACAGGGAATTCAGCCCCAGCATTTT. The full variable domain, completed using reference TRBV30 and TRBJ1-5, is SQTIHQWPATLVQPVGSPLSLECTVEGTSNPNLYWYRQAAGRGLQLLFYSVGIGQISSEVPQNLSASRPQDRQFILSSKKLLLSDSGFYLCAWSSGQGIQPQHFGDGTRLSIL.

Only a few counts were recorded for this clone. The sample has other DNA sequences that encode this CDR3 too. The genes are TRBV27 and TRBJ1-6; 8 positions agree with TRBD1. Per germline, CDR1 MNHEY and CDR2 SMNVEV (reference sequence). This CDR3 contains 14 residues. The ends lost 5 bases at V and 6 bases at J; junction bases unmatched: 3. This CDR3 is CASSITGGNSPLHF. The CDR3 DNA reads TGTGCCAGCAGTATAACAGGGGGTAATTCACCCCTCCACTTT.

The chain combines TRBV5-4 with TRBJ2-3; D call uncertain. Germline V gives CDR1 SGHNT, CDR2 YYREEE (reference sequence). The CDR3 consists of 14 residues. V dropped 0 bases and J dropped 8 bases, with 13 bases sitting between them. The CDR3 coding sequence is TGTGCCAGCAGCTTGGTCTATGAGGCTCCTACGCAGTATTTT. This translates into CASSLVYEAPTQYF.

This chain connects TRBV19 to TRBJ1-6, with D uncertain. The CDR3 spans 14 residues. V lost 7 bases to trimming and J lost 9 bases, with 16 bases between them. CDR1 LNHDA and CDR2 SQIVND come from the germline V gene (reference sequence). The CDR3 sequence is CASNTGLNSSPLHF. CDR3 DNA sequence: TGTGCCAGTAATACCGGTTTAAACTCTTCACCCCTCCACTTT.

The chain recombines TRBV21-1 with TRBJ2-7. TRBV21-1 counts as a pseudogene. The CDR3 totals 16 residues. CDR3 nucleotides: TGTGCCAGCAGCAAAGCTTCGTCAGGGGGGGCCTACGAGCAGTACTTC. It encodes CASSKASSGGAYEQYF.

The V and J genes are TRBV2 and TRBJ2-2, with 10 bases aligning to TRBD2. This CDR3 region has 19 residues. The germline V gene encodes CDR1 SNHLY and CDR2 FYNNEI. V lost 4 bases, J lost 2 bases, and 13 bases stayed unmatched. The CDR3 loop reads CASSGHDMSSGGNTGELFF. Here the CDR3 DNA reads TGTGCCAGCAGTGGACACGATATGTCTAGCGGGGGTAACACCGGGGAGCTGTTTTTT.

DNA for the CDR3: TGTGCCAGCAGTGAAACTCTACATACGCAGTATTTT. As protein: CASSETLHTQYF. This chain joins TRBV2 and TRBJ2-3; no clear D gene. The V gene lost 2 bases and the J gene lost 7 bases, with 7 bases spanning the gap. There are 12 residues in the CDR3. Germline loops: CDR1 SNHLY, CDR2 FYNNEI.

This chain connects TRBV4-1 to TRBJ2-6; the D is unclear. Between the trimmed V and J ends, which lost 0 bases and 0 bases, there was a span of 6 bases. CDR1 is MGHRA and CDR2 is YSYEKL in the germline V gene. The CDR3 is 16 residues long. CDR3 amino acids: CASSQDRTSGANVLTF. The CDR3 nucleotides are TGCGCCAGCAGCCAAGATCGGACCTCTGGGGCCAACGTCCTGACTTTC.

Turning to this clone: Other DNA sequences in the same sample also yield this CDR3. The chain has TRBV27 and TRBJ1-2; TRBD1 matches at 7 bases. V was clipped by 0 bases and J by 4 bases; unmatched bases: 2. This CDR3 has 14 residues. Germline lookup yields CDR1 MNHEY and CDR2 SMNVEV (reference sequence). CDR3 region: CASSLSGGGYGYTF. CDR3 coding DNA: TGTGCCAGCAGTTTATCAGGGGGCGGCTATGGCTACACCTTC.

The CDR3 nucleotides read TGTGCCTGGAGGCTCCGGGCAGGTCCTGAAGCTTTCTTT. Protein: CAWRLRAGPEAFF. V and J are TRBV30 and TRBJ1-1; D not certain. Germline-derived CDR1 and CDR2 are GTSNPN and SVGIG (reference sequence). The V end lost 3 bases, the J end lost 6 bases, and 14 bases lay between the germline ends. This CDR3 has 13 residues.

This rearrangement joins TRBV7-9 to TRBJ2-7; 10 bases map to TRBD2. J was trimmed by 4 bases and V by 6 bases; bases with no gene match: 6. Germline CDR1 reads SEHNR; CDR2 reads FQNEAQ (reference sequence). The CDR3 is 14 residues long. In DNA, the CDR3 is TGTGCCAGCAGTCGTAGCGGGAGGATGTACGAGCAGTACTTC. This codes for CASSRSGRMYEQYF.

The DNA for the CDR3 is TGTGCCAGCAGCTCGACCAACAAAAACATTCAGTACTTC. Encoded protein: CASSSTNKNIQYF. This sequence joins TRBV5-6 and TRBJ2-4; D is undetermined. This CDR3 is built from 13 residues. Germline-derived CDR1 and CDR2 are SGHDT and YYEEEE. Trimming shortened V by 3 bases and J by 3 bases, and 7 bases separated the two germline ends.

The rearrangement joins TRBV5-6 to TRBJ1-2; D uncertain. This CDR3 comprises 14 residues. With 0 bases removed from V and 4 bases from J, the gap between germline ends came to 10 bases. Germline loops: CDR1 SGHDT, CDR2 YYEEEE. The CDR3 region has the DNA TGTGCCAGCAGCTTGGCGACGGGAGCCTATGGCTACACCTTC. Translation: CASSLATGAYGYTF.

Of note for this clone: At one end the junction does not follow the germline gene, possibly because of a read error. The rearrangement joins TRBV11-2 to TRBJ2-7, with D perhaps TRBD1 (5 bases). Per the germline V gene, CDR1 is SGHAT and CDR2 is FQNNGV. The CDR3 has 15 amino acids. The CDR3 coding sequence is TGTGCCTGCAGCTTGTTGCCGGACACCTCCTACGAGCAGTACTTC. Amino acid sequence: CACSLLPDTSYEQYF.

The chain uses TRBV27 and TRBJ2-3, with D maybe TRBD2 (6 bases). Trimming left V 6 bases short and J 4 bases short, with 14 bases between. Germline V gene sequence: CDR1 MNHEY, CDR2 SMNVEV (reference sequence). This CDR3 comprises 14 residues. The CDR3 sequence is CASSWGVEADTQYF. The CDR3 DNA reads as TGTGCCAGCAGCTGGGGGGTCGAAGCAGATACGCAGTATTTT.

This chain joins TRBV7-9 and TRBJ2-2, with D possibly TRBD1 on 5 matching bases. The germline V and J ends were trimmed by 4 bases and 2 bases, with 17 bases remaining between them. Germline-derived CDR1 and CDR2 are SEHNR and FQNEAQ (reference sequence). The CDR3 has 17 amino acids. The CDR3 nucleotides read TGTGCCAGCAGCTCAGGGATGTGGGTTGTCAACACCGGGGAGCTGTTTTTT. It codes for CASSSGMWVVNTGELFF.